The present entry profiles one T cell receptor beta chain with its context. Its antigen remains unknown. With 6 bases removed from V and 0 bases from J, the gap between germline ends came to 12 bases. Germline lookup yields CDR1 MRHNA and CDR2 SNTAGT. This CDR3 is 15 amino acids long. These data come from a study of T cell therapy after organ transplantation. Overall study context: About 75% of the ten patients were clinical responders. Long-term post-therapy blood was drawn 20 to 29 weeks after therapy ended. Regarding the study as a whole: CD8 clonality fold change after therapy inversely tracked pretherapy clonality. Concurrent antirejection and antiviral drugs remain unassessed confounders.

The repertoire was sequenced with immunoSEQ multiplex PCR; TCRdb's copy has only in-frame clones and lacks some. The sample lists more than 15,000 clones, less than 90% occurring once. The time point was: 20-29 weeks after completion of therapy. The V gene is TRBV6-4, the J gene TRBJ2-1, with D perhaps given as TRBD1 or TRBD2 (6 bases each). This TCR came from a human patient who had received a solid organ transplant and had CMV disease. A subset of T cells may come from the graft donor. The sequences come from CD8+ T cells from blood, collected after autologous CMV-specific T cell therapy. The CDR3 loop is CASREEGGSYNEQFF. In DNA form, the CDR3 reads TGTGCCAGCAGGGAAGAGGGGGGCTCCTACAATGAGCAGTTCTTC.